This T cell receptor (beta chain) stems from a study of blood T cell repertoires in COVID-19. Across the study: Researchers got acute and convalescent COVID-19 samples from the United States, Italy and Spain. Nucleic acid was either cDNA or gDNA, and it came from T cells, B-cell-depleted T cells, or PBMCs.

Germline lookup yields CDR1 SGHNT and CDR2 YENEEA. With 5 bases removed from V and 0 bases from J, the gap between germline ends came to 14 bases. The CDR3 contains 15 residues. The authors' processing: Estimates of nucleated cell counts were drawn from the amplification of reference gene primers. Profiling relied on immunoSEQ multiplex PCR, and the TCRdb table lists in-frame clones only, not all of them. That table gives V, J and clone size, and the DNA gave D and trimming. The sample gives about 170,000 clones, more than 85% of which show up once; 6% to 7.5% is in the top ten. The chain carries TRBV11-3 and TRBJ2-7, with D uncertain. Sequencing input: peripheral blood. The sequence was collected from a woman of 80 years or more in a cohort sampled during active or convalescent COVID-19. DNA for the CDR3: TGTGCCAGCAGCGCACCCGATCCCGGCTCCTACGAGCAGTACTTC. Protein: CASSAPDPGSYEQYF.